This is a list of T cell receptor beta chains from one sample in a study of response to subunit inactivated influenza vaccine. TCRdb recomputed calls from the RT-PCR reads with MiXCR, one row per CDR3 protein. The table lists hundreds of thousands of distinct CDR3 sequences, about 20% of them singletons. The material sequenced was PBMCs from blood, taken 21 months after vaccination. These TCRs come from a man aged 50-75 years who received an inactivated influenza vaccine. CDR3s include the opening cysteine and the closing phenylalanine or tryptophan. The order of the fields is V gene, D gene, clone size, J gene, CDR3 protein, CDR3 DNA. A D gene is named only where the DNA matches it firmly. Size tells how often a clone was seen (once, few, many) or the class of an expanded clone, and some rows leave it out.

V gene: TRBV7-8
D gene: .
clone size: many
J gene: TRBJ1-5
CDR3 protein: CASSFSYREVSNQPQHF
CDR3 DNA: TGTGCCAGCAGCTTTAGCTACAGGGAAGTGAGCAATCAGCCCCAGCATTTT

V gene: TRBV20-1
D gene: .
clone size: .
J gene: TRBJ1-1
CDR3 protein: CSARNSWNTEAFF
CDR3 DNA: TGCAGTGCTAGAAATAGTTGGAACACTGAAGCTTTCTTT

V gene: TRBV24-1
D gene: .
clone size: .
J gene: TRBJ2-2
CDR3 protein: CATSDPGQNTGELFF
CDR3 DNA: TGTGCCACCAGTGATCCGGGACAAAACACCGGGGAGCTGTTTTTT

V gene: TRBV11-2
D gene: TRBD2
clone size: .
J gene: TRBJ2-5
CDR3 protein: CASSLNGLAGGSETQYF
CDR3 DNA: TGTGCCAGCAGCTTAAATGGCCTAGCGGGGGGGTCGGAGACCCAGTACTTC

V gene: TRBV29-1
D gene: .
clone size: .
J gene: TRBJ2-2
CDR3 protein: CSVEVSDRGTGELFF
CDR3 DNA: TGCAGCGTTGAAGTCTCCGACAGAGGAACCGGGGAGCTGTTTTTT

V gene: TRBV13
D gene: .
clone size: few
J gene: TRBJ2-5
CDR3 protein: CASSSWTERLKETQYF
CDR3 DNA: TGTGCCAGCAGCTCCTGGACGGAAAGACTTAAAGAGACCCAGTACTTC

V gene: TRBV7-2
D gene: .
clone size: many
J gene: TRBJ1-6
CDR3 protein: CASSLEGSSYNSPLHF
CDR3 DNA: TGTGCCAGCAGCTTAGAGGGGAGCTCCTATAATTCACCCCTCCACTTT

V gene: TRBV24-1
D gene: .
clone size: few
J gene: TRBJ2-3
CDR3 protein: CATSEVGPLTRDTQYF
CDR3 DNA: TGTGCCACCAGTGAGGTTGGGCCCCTAACCAGAGATACGCAGTATTTT

V gene: TRBV29-1
D gene: .
clone size: few
J gene: TRBJ2-3
CDR3 protein: CSVSEDTQYF
CDR3 DNA: TGCAGCGTTTCGGAGGATACGCAGTATTTT

V gene: TRBV15
D gene: .
clone size: many
J gene: TRBJ1-6
CDR3 protein: CATSRVRGGGVHF
CDR3 DNA: TGTGCCACCAGCAGAGTCAGAGGGGGGGGCGTCCACTTT

V gene: TRBV11-2
D gene: .
clone size: few
J gene: TRBJ1-5
CDR3 protein: CASSETVGNQPQHF
CDR3 DNA: TGTGCCAGCAGCGAAACAGTCGGCAATCAGCCCCAGCATTTT

V gene: TRBV29-1
D gene: .
clone size: .
J gene: TRBJ1-2
CDR3 protein: CSVEVGPQAIGYTF
CDR3 DNA: TGCAGCGTTGAAGTGGGCCCTCAGGCAATAGGCTACACCTTC

V gene: TRBV5-1
D gene: TRBD2
clone size: .
J gene: TRBJ2-7
CDR3 protein: CASSWGLPRIYEQYF
CDR3 DNA: TGCGCCAGCAGCTGGGGACTACCTAGGATCTACGAGCAGTACTTC

V gene: TRBV4-3
D gene: TRBD2
clone size: .
J gene: TRBJ2-1
CDR3 protein: CASSHGLAGPQFF
CDR3 DNA: TGCGCCAGCAGCCACGGACTAGCGGGACCGCAGTTCTTC

V gene: TRBV4-1
D gene: .
clone size: many
J gene: TRBJ1-5
CDR3 protein: CASSQVVGGRSSNQPQHF
CDR3 DNA: TGCGCCAGCAGCCAAGTAGTTGGGGGGCGGTCGAGCAATCAGCCCCAGCATTTT

V gene: TRBV20-1
D gene: .
clone size: once
J gene: TRBJ1-6
CDR3 protein: CSAGPRGNYNSPLHF
CDR3 DNA: TGCAGTGCTGGCCCAAGAGGGAACTATAATTCACCCCTCCACTTT

V gene: TRBV7-9
D gene: .
clone size: few
J gene: TRBJ2-1
CDR3 protein: CASSLARLEQFF
CDR3 DNA: TGTGCCAGCAGCCTGGCTAGACTTGAGCAGTTCTTC

V gene: TRBV27
D gene: .
clone size: few
J gene: TRBJ2-2
CDR3 protein: CASSLWGPTGELFF
CDR3 DNA: TGTGCCAGCAGTTTATGGGGGCCGACCGGGGAGCTGTTTTTT

V gene: TRBV25-1
D gene: .
clone size: .
J gene: TRBJ1-4
CDR3 protein: CASSVFGETTNEKLFF
CDR3 DNA: TGTGCCAGCAGTGTGTTTGGGGAAACAACTAATGAAAAACTGTTTTTT

V gene: TRBV20-1
D gene: .
clone size: .
J gene: TRBJ1-2
CDR3 protein: CSARETSSYGYTF
CDR3 DNA: TGCAGTGCTAGAGAGACGTCTAGCTATGGCTACACCTTC

V gene: TRBV18
D gene: .
clone size: few
J gene: TRBJ1-1
CDR3 protein: CASSPEERLTEAFF
CDR3 DNA: TGTGCCAGCTCACCAGAAGAAAGGCTCACTGAAGCTTTCTTT